This T cell receptor (beta chain) was identified during a study of B cell selection in AIRE deficiency. Regulatory T cells were sorted as CD4+CD25hiCD127low/negative cells. The CDR3 contains 12 residues. The V gene's germline CDR1 is KGHSH and CDR2 LQKENI. V was shortened by 3 bases and J by 7 bases, with 6 bases between the two germline ends. Original processing notes: Some 61,000 patient and 9.56x10^4 healthy donor TCRbeta sequences came from Tregs. Assay: immunoSEQ multiplex PCR; the TCRdb copy retains only in-frame clones and omits some. The DNA was the basis for D and trimming; V, J and clone size are from that table. Here the sample spans 20,000 to 30,000 clones, about 90% being singletons. About this clone itself: No antigen is known for it.

Study-wide points: Shorter CDR3s marked shared Treg sequences, biased toward few non-templated insertions. Healthy donors alone shared approximately 30% of some 3,300 Treg sequences; patients alone about 10%. Around 30% of healthy-shared Treg sequences were found among patient Tconv cells.

The chain has TRBV18 and TRBJ1-4; D is undetermined. This TCR came from a human donor in good health. The sequenced sample consisted of CD4+CD25+ Tregs sorted from PBMCs. The CDR3 loop is CASSPAGEKLFF. DNA of the CDR3: TGTGCCAGCTCACCGGCAGGTGAAAAACTGTTTTTT.